This passage covers 5 T cell receptor beta chains from one sample sequenced in a study of T cells in Graves' hyperthyroidism and ophthalmopathy. RNA transcripts served as the template for amplifying TCR beta CDR3 regions. When the TCR CDR3 underwent first-round RT-PCR, the HTBI primer set was used. TCRdb reprocessed the multiplex PCR reads with MiXCR, giving one entry per CDR3 protein. The table records some 490,000 distinct CDR3 sequences, approximately 23% of them present only once. Sequenced input: blood. Every receptor here comes from a woman aged 70-85 years with Graves' ophthalmopathy.

This clonotype occurred many times. CDR3 in DNA: TGTGCCAGCAGCCCGAAACGGTGGGCTAGCGGCCTTAGGGAGCAGTACTTC. Its translation: CASSPKRWASGLREQYF. The chain is built from TRBV11-2 and TRBJ2-7; 7 bases agree with TRBD2. V trimming: 5 bases; J trimming: 7 bases; junction bases outside the gene matches: 20. Germline loops: CDR1 SGHAT, CDR2 FQNNGV. The CDR3 extends over 17 amino acids.

The chain employs TRBV18 and TRBJ1-4, with 7 bases fitting TRBD1. Germline CDR1 reads KGHSH; CDR2 reads LQKENI. V lost 2 bases and J lost 6; bases outside the gene matches: 6. This CDR3 region has 15 residues. The CDR3, as DNA: TGTGCCAGCTCACCAAGACAGGGTGTGGATGAAAAACTGTTTTTT. It translates to CASSPRQGVDEKLFF.

This clonotype was counted only a few times. The chain has TRBV28 and TRBJ2-3; TRBD1 aligns across 8 bases. Germline CDR1 reads MDHEN; CDR2 reads SYDVKM. This CDR3 has 15 amino acids. V trimming: 4 bases; J trimming: 3 bases; junction bases outside the gene matches: 6. This CDR3 is CASSSYRGITDTQYF. The CDR3 DNA is TGTGCCAGCAGTTCATACAGGGGGATAACAGATACGCAGTATTTT.

This clonotype appeared a few times. This chain joins TRBV30 and TRBJ1-1, with TRBD1 identical over 7 bases. Germline V gives CDR1 GTSNPN, CDR2 SVGIG (reference sequence). The CDR3 covers 14 residues. V was clipped by 3 bases and J by 0 bases; unmatched bases: 4. CDR3 DNA sequence: TGTGCCTGGAGGAAAGGGACAGTGAACACTGAAGCTTTCTTT. Its translation is CAWRKGTVNTEAFF. Using reference TRBV30 and TRBJ1-1 for the parts outside the CDR3, the full variable domain is SQTIHQWPATLVQPVGSPLSLECTVEGTSNPNLYWYRQAAGRGLQLLFYSVGIGQISSEVPQNLSASRPQDRQFILSSKKLLLSDSGFYLCAWRKGTVNTEAFFGQGTRLTVV.

This clonotype was counted a few times. The V gene is TRBV5-1, the J gene TRBJ1-2; D is perhaps TRBD1 (5 bases). Germline V gene data show CDR1 as SGHRS and CDR2 as YFSETQ. V was cut by 7 bases and J by 5 bases, with 12 bases left in between. The CDR3 totals 12 residues. CDR3 residues: CASQGARYGYTF. CDR3 in DNA: TGCGCCAGCCAGGGAGCCCGTTATGGCTACACCTTC.